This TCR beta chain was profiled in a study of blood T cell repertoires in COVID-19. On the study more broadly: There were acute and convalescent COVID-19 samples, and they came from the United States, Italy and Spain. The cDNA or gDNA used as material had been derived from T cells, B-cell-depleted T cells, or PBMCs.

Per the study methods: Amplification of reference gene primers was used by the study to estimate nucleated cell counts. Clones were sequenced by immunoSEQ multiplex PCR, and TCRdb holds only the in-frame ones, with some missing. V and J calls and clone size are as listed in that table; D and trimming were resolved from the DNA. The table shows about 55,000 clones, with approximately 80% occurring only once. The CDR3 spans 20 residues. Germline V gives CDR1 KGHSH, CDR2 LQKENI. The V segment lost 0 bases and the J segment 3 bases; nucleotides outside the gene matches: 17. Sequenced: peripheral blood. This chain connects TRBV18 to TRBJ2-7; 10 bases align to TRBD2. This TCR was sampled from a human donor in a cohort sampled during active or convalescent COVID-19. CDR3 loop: CASSPPRMASSGGHYYEQYF. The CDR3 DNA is TGTGCCAGCTCACCACCGAGAATGGCTTCTAGCGGGGGCCATTACTACGAGCAGTACTTC.